Below, 9 T cell receptor beta chains from the same sample are listed, as sequenced in a study of T-cell reconstitution after alpha-beta-depleted transplantation in children. Unique molecular identifiers were incorporated during preparation of the TCRbeta library. Using its own MiXCR run on the PCR reads, TCRdb lists one record per CDR3 protein. The sample lists roughly 350,000 distinct CDR3 sequences, about 17% occurring once. The material was PBMCs, mostly from graft donor cells, obtained 360 days after TCRalphabeta/CD19-depleted stem cell transplant. These receptors were collected from a male patient under 10 years old who had a stem cell transplant for acute lymphoblastic leukemia, so the T cells may come from the graft donor.

The chain combines TRBV25-1 with TRBJ1-5, with 9 bases matching TRBD1. Germline CDR1 and CDR2: MGHDK and SYGVNS. The CDR3 has 16 amino acids. The V gene end was trimmed by 1 base and the J gene end by 3 bases; junction bases not matched to a gene: 4. The DNA for the CDR3 is TGTGCCAGCAGTGAATGGGGGACAGGGCACAATCAGCCCCAGCATTTT. Translated: CASSEWGTGHNQPQHF.

This clonotype occurred a few times. The V gene is TRBV10-3, the J gene TRBJ1-5; 7 bases agree with TRBD1. J gave up 5 bases and V 4 bases, and 2 bases lay outside the gene matches. This CDR3 comprises 13 residues. The germline V gene encodes CDR1 ENHRY and CDR2 SYGVKD. CDR3 in amino acids: CAISGTGDQPQHF. The CDR3 DNA reads TGTGCCATCAGTGGGACAGGAGATCAGCCCCAGCATTTT.

This sequence joins TRBV24-1 and TRBJ2-7; 7 bases map to TRBD1. The CDR3 has 14 amino acids. The ends lost 7 bases at V and 2 bases at J; junction bases unmatched: 7. Germline V lookup: CDR1 KGHDR, CDR2 SFDVKD. The CDR3 DNA sequence: TGTGCCACCAGAGTACAGGGGCCGCCCTACGAGCAGTACTTC. Its translation is CATRVQGPPYEQYF.

The V and J genes are TRBV20-1 and TRBJ2-7; 11 bases align to TRBD2. Germline V lookup: CDR1 DFQATT, CDR2 SNEGSKA (reference sequence). The CDR3 length is 16 residues. Germline trimming cut 6 bases from V and 3 bases from J; bases unmatched to any gene: 13. DNA for the CDR3: TGCAGTGCCGCGGGACTAGCGGCACCAGCCCTCTACGAGCAGTACTTC. Encoded protein: CSAAGLAAPALYEQYF.

This clonotype came up a few times. The V gene is TRBV9, the J gene TRBJ2-1; D gene uncertain. The CDR3 runs to 17 residues. Germline CDR1 is SGDLS and CDR2 is YYNGEE. Trimming took 4 bases from V and 0 from J, leaving 17 bases between them. CDR3 loop: CASSSHESLRSYNEQFF. DNA of the CDR3: TGTGCCAGCAGCTCCCACGAGTCGCTCCGCTCCTACAATGAGCAGTTCTTC.

This clonotype was seen a few times. The CDR3 region is CSARSVSGDIEGYQETQYF. The CDR3 nucleotides are TGCAGTGCTAGGTCCGTTAGCGGAGATATCGAAGGCTACCAAGAGACCCAGTACTTC. The J gene is TRBJ2-5, the V gene TRBV20-1; maybe TRBD2 (6 bases). The CDR3 consists of 19 residues. Trimming pared 3 bases from V and 0 bases from J, leaving 26 bases between. Germline V CDR1 and CDR2: DFQATT, SNEGSKA (reference sequence).

The table lists this clonotype with many counts. V usage is TRBV4-3 and J usage is TRBJ2-3; 11 bases are a match to TRBD1. The CDR3 runs 15 residues. Germline assignment: CDR1 LGHNA and CDR2 YSLEER. The V gene end was trimmed by 0 bases and the J gene end by 6 bases; junction bases not matched to a gene: 2. CDR3 sequence reads: CASSQEGTGGDTQYF. In nucleotides, the CDR3 is TGCGCCAGCAGCCAAGAGGGGACAGGGGGGGATACGCAGTATTTT.

This clonotype has just a few counts. The chain couples TRBV12-3 or TRBV12-4 to TRBJ2-2; D gene uncertain. The CDR3 contains 12 residues. Trimming pared 8 bases from V and 4 bases from J, leaving 8 bases between. The CDR3 DNA reads TGTGCCAGCGTAGTGGGCACCGGGGAGCTGTTTTTT. Its protein product is CASVVGTGELFF.

The chain couples TRBV10-3 to TRBJ2-2; D is perhaps TRBD1 (6 bases). The CDR3 covers 15 residues. The germline V and J ends were trimmed by 8 bases and 4 bases, with 17 bases remaining between them. Germline CDR1 is ENHRY and CDR2 is SYGVKD. The CDR3 region has the DNA TGTGCCATCGGGGGCCGTACGGGGCGCACCGGGGAGCTGTTTTTT. This translates into CAIGGRTGRTGELFF.